This T cell receptor beta chain was captured in a study of T-cell reconstitution after alpha-beta-depleted transplantation in children. The TCRbeta library was prepared with unique molecular identifiers. MiXCR, run by TCRdb on the PCR reads, gives a single entry per CDR3 protein. This sample carries tens of thousands of distinct CDR3 sequences, around 6.6% of them seen once, and the ten largest clones take around 2.5%. The sample holds many counts of this clonotype. Trimming stripped 3 bases from V and 4 bases from J, with 12 bases between. Germline CDR1 ENHRY, CDR2 SYGVKD. The CDR3 extends over 14 amino acids.

This specimen consisted of PBMCs from the stem cell graft donor, obtained from the stem cell graft. The rearrangement joins TRBV10-3 to TRBJ1-1; weak D call: TRBD1 (5 bases). The TCR sequence derives from a human donor who donated a stem cell graft to a child with acute lymphoblastic leukemia. The CDR3 DNA is TGTGCCATCAGTGATGGGGGAATAGGCACTGAAGCTTTCTTT. Amino acid sequence: CAISDGGIGTEAFF.